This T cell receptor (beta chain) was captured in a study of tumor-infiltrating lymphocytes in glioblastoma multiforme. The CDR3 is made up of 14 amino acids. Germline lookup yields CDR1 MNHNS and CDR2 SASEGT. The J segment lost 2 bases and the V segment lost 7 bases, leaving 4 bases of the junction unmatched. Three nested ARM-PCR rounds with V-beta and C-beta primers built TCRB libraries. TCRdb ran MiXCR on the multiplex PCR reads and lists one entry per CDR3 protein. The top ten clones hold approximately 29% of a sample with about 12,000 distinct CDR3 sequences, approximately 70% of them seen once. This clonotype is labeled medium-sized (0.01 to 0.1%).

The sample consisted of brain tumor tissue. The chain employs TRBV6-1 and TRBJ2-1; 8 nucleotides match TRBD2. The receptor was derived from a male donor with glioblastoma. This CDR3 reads CASTSGSAYNEQFF. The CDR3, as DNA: TGTGCCAGCACGAGCGGGAGCGCCTACAATGAGCAGTTCTTC.